This TCR beta chain was documented in a study of blood T cell repertoires in COVID-19. The table came from immunoSEQ multiplex PCR; TCRdb's copy has only in-frame clones and leaves some out. The table records over 200,000 clones, 80% to 85% of them present only once. Germline assignment: CDR1 MNHEY and CDR2 SVGAGI. The V end was cut by 5 bases, the J end by 4 bases, with 11 bases between. The CDR3 totals 14 residues. The sequencing sample was made of PBMCs or T cells enriched from blood (not recorded which). This clonotype was obtained from a woman aged 45-65 years with acute COVID-19. The V call is TRBV6-5, the J call TRBJ2-2, with D tentatively TRBD1 (5 bases). The CDR3 region has the DNA TGTGCCAGCAGTCCAAGGGGTGGCACCGGGGAGCTGTTTTTT. Protein: CASSPRGGTGELFF.